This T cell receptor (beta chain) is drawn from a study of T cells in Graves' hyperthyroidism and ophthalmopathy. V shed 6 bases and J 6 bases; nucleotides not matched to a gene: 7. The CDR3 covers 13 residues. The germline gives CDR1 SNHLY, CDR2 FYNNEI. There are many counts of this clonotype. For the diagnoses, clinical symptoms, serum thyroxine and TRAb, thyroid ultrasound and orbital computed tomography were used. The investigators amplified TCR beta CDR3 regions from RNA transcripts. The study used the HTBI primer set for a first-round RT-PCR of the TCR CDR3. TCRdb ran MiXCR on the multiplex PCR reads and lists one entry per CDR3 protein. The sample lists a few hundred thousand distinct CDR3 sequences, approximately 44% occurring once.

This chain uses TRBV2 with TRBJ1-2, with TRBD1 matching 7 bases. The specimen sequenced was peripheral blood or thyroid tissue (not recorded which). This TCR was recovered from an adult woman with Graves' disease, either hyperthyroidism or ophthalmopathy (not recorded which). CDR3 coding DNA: TGTGCCAGCAGACCCGACAGGGCCAATGGCTACACCTTC. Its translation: CASRPDRANGYTF. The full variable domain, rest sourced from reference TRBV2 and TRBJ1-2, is EPEVTQTPSHQVTQMGQEVILRCVPISNHLYFYWYRQILGQKVEFLVSFYNNEISEKSEIFDDQFSVERPDGSNFTLKIRSTKLEDSAMYFCASRPDRANGYTFGSGTRLTVV.